This TCR beta chain was captured in a study of blood T cell repertoires in COVID-19. Study information: The United States, Italy and Spain were the sources of the acute and convalescent COVID-19 samples. The analysed material was cDNA or gDNA that came from T cells, B-cell-depleted T cells, or PBMCs.

Followed over time, Seattle patients had been enrolled while infection was active. How the authors handled the data: Researchers report that nucleated cell counts were estimated from reference gene primer amplification. Here immunoSEQ multiplex PCR was the method, and the copy in TCRdb shows in-frame clones only, minus some. V and J calls and clone size follow that table, whereas D and trimming were derived from the DNA. The top ten clones hold less than 3% of a sample with 210,000 or so clones, 85% to 90% of them seen once. This clone was counted a few times. Germline-derived CDR1 and CDR2 are MNHEY and SVGAGI. V lost 0 bases and J lost 4, with 12 bases in between. This CDR3 region has 15 residues.

The V call is TRBV6-5, the J call TRBJ1-2; D gene ambiguous. Sequencing was done on a sample of peripheral blood. This sequence was found in a man aged 30-40 years with COVID-19, enrolled during active disease. The CDR3 nucleotides are TGTGCCAGCAGTTACTCCCCGCCAGGTCTCTATGGCTACACCTTC. It yields the protein CASSYSPPGLYGYTF.